The clone carrying this T cell receptor beta chain has a handful of counts. This sample was included in a study of T cells in Graves' hyperthyroidism and ophthalmopathy. TCR beta CDR3 regions were amplified from RNA transcripts. The TCR CDR3 was amplified in a first-round RT-PCR using the HTBI primer set. TCRdb fed the multiplex PCR reads into MiXCR, producing one record per CDR3 protein. The table records some 360,000 distinct CDR3 sequences, roughly 20% of them present only once. Germline-derived CDR1 and CDR2 are KGHSH and LQKENI. The CDR3 is 14 residues long. V lost 3 bases and J 2 bases, leaving 8 bases between the germline ends. Fresh peripheral blood, roughly 9.8 ml of it, supplied the PBMCs.

The sample was blood. V gene TRBV18 combines with J gene TRBJ1-3; a possible D gene is TRBD1 (6 bases). This TCR was recovered from a woman in her thirties or forties with Graves' ophthalmopathy. DNA of the CDR3: TGTGCCAGCTCACCGGGGGCAACTGGAAACACCATATATTTT. Its protein is CASSPGATGNTIYF.